This TCR beta chain was recovered during a study of blood T cell repertoires in COVID-19. Study context: COVID-19 samples, acute and convalescent, were from the United States, Italy and Spain.

Trimming took 5 bases from V and 8 from J, leaving 15 bases between them. The CDR3 is 13 amino acids. Authors' methods: Quantification of nucleated cells was approximated via reference gene primer amplification. Sequencing was performed with immunoSEQ multiplex PCR; in TCRdb, only in-frame clones are kept and a portion is missing. D and trimming come from the DNA, and the V and J calls and clone size come from that table. The sample has hundreds of thousands of clones, 80% to 90% seen once; the top ten hold 4.7%. The chain has TRBV12-3 or TRBV12-4 and TRBJ1-2, with D perhaps TRBD1 (5 bases). The sample comprised peripheral blood. The receptor comes from a woman in her seventies with acute or convalescent COVID-19. The CDR3 is CASSLQVTEGYTF. The CDR3 region has the DNA TGTGCCAGCAGTCTACAGGTTACGGAAGGCTACACCTTC.